These 32 T cell receptor beta chains came from one sample sequenced in a study of response to subunit inactivated influenza vaccine. TCRdb itself ran the RT-PCR reads through MiXCR, one entry per CDR3 protein. This repertoire shows 650,000 to 850,000 distinct CDR3 sequences, about 15% found once; its top ten account for 5.5% to 8%. The material was PBMCs from blood, obtained less than 15 days before vaccination. The receptors here all came from a man aged 45-65 years who received an inactivated influenza vaccine.

This clonotype has a count of ten or more. The J gene is TRBJ2-1, the V gene TRBV5-1, with no clear D. The CDR3 sequence is 13 residues long. The V gene lost 0 bases and the J gene lost 8 bases, with 9 bases spanning the gap. Germline CDR1 SGHRS, CDR2 YFSETQ. The DNA for the CDR3 is TGCGCCAGCAGCTTGGGAAGGCTCGATGAGCAGTTCTTC. Its translation is CASSLGRLDEQFF.

This clonotype was observed at least ten times. This rearrangement joins TRBV24-1 to TRBJ2-3; TRBD2 might be the D (6 bases). Deletions cut 4 bases from V and 1 base from J, with 14 bases between. The germline V gene encodes CDR1 KGHDR and CDR2 SFDVKD. The CDR3 has 16 amino acids. CDR3 loop: CATSDPGEKGTDTQYF. The CDR3 DNA sequence: TGTGCCACCAGTGACCCGGGAGAAAAGGGCACAGATACGCAGTATTTT.

The chain has TRBV6-2 or TRBV6-3 and TRBJ2-3, with 12 bases matching TRBD2. The trim removed 2 bases at V and 7 bases at J, leaving 13 bases unmatched. In germline, CDR1 is MNHEY, CDR2 SVGEGT. This CDR3 region has 18 residues. The DNA for the CDR3 is TGTGCCAGCAGTTACCCCGTCGAGACTAGCGGGAGCCGTTATACGCAGTATTTT. This encodes CASSYPVETSGSRYTQYF.

This chain connects TRBV11-2 to TRBJ1-3; unclear D gene. The CDR3 contains 18 residues. Trimming shortened V by 5 bases and J by 0 bases, and 20 bases separated the two germline ends. Germline CDR1 SGHAT, CDR2 FQNNGV. CDR3 in DNA: TGTGCCAGCAGCCCCCTAGCCCCCACCCTACTCTCTGGAAACACCATATATTTT. It yields the protein CASSPLAPTLLSGNTIYF. The full variable domain, with the rest looked up from reference TRBV11-2 and TRBJ1-3, is EAGVAQSPRYKIIEKRQSVAFWCNPISGHATLYWYQQILGQGPKLLIQFQNNGVVDDSQLPKDRFSAERLKGVDSTLKIQPAKLEDSAVYLCASSPLAPTLLSGNTIYFGEGSWLTVV.

This chain uses TRBV20-1 with TRBJ2-7; 9 positions match TRBD1. J gave up 3 bases and V 2 bases, and 11 bases lay outside the gene matches. The CDR3 loop spans 16 amino acids. The germline V gene encodes CDR1 DFQATT and CDR2 SNEGSKA (reference sequence). The CDR3 here is CSARPPGTGNRYEQYF. DNA for the CDR3: TGCAGTGCTAGACCCCCCGGGACAGGGAACCGCTACGAGCAGTACTTC.

V gene TRBV18 combines with J gene TRBJ2-4; TRBD1 agrees at 7 bases. Unmatched junction bases numbered 11, after V lost 6 bases and J lost 0 bases. This CDR3 region has 17 residues. Germline CDR1 is KGHSH and CDR2 is LQKENI. CDR3 sequence reads: CASSSGTEALAKNIQYF. In DNA, the CDR3 is TGTGCCAGCTCCTCCGGGACAGAGGCTTTAGCCAAAAACATTCAGTACTTC.

This chain's CDR3 is CASSFARGNNEQFF. CDR3 DNA: TGTGCCAGCAGCTTCGCGCGGGGAAACAATGAGCAGTTCTTC. The V call is TRBV7-9, the J call TRBJ2-1; D may be TRBD2 (6 bases). V gave up 3 bases and J gave up 5 bases, with 11 bases separating them. The CDR3 is made up of 14 amino acids. CDR1 and CDR2 (germline): SEHNR, FQNEAQ (reference sequence).

This clonotype was counted between two and nine times. The chain joins TRBV24-1 to TRBJ1-2; D call uncertain. Trimming pared 2 bases from V and 1 base from J, leaving 7 bases between. This CDR3 comprises 14 residues. Germline V lookup: CDR1 KGHDR, CDR2 SFDVKD. CDR3 in DNA: TGTGCCACCAGTGATTATGGCAGTAACTATGGCTACACCTTC. It translates to CATSDYGSNYGYTF.

The J gene is TRBJ2-2, the V gene TRBV3-1, with D tentatively TRBD2 (6 bases). CDR1 is LGHDT, CDR2 YNNKEL, per germline (reference sequence). Trimming removed 6 bases at V and 6 bases at J, with 23 bases between. CDR3 length: 17 amino acids. The CDR3 region is CASRSALTSRPSGELFF. The CDR3 nucleotides read TGTGCCAGCAGAAGCGCCCTGACTAGTCGTCCGTCCGGGGAGCTGTTTTTT.

CDR3 in DNA: TGTGCCAGCAGTTCTGGGGGTGTCAGGAGCAATCAGCCCCAGCATTTT. It specifies CASSSGGVRSNQPQHF. The V gene is TRBV6-5, the J gene TRBJ1-5; TRBD1 is a possible D gene (5 bases). V was clipped by 4 bases and J by 1 base, with 14 bases between them. Germline loops: CDR1 MNHEY, CDR2 SVGAGI. This CDR3 is 16 amino acids long.

The V call is TRBV27, the J call TRBJ1-4; D uncertain. V was pared by 4 bases and J by 0 bases, with 9 bases between. CDR1 is MNHEY, CDR2 SMNVEV, per germline (reference sequence). This CDR3 has 15 residues. CDR3 region: CASSSHRATNEKLFF. CDR3 DNA sequence: TGTGCCAGCAGTTCGCACAGAGCAACTAATGAAAAACTGTTTTTT.

The chain links TRBV3-1 to TRBJ2-1, with 7 positions matching TRBD1. J gave up 7 bases and V 4 bases, and 4 bases lay outside the gene matches. Per germline, CDR1 LGHDT and CDR2 YNNKEL (reference sequence). CDR3 size: 13 residues. CDR3 region: CASSRSGQNEQFF. In DNA form, the CDR3 reads TGTGCCAGCAGCCGATCGGGACAGAATGAGCAGTTCTTC.

This clonotype was seen repeatedly, ten times or more. This chain uses TRBV5-1 with TRBJ2-3; TRBD1 might be the D (5 bases). V lost 1 base and J lost 3, with 9 bases in between. This CDR3 region has 14 residues. In germline, CDR1 is SGHRS, CDR2 YFSETQ. The CDR3 DNA sequence: TGCGCCAGCAGCTTGACCAGGGTTACAGATACGCAGTATTTT. This encodes CASSLTRVTDTQYF.

Many counts were recorded for this clonotype. This chain connects TRBV3-1 to TRBJ2-5, with D perhaps given as TRBD1 or TRBD2 (5 bases each). This CDR3 has 11 amino acids. Trimming left V 7 bases short and J 14 bases short, with 17 bases between. CDR1 LGHDT and CDR2 YNNKEL come from the germline V gene (reference sequence). CDR3 amino acids: CASNPGQQFYF. CDR3 bases: TGTGCCAGCAACCCGGGGCAACAATTCTACTTC.

The table lists this clonotype with a few counts. The genes are TRBV12-5 and TRBJ2-3; D is tentatively TRBD1 or TRBD2 (6 bases each). Trimming pared 6 bases from V and 0 bases from J, leaving 19 bases between. Looked up from germline, CDR1 is LGHNT and CDR2 is FRNRAP. CDR3 length: 17 residues. CDR3 sequence: CASGPVGGATSTDTQYF. CDR3 coding DNA: TGTGCTAGTGGCCCCGTGGGGGGCGCGACTAGCACAGATACGCAGTATTTT.

This chain joins TRBV5-1 and TRBJ2-3; D is possibly TRBD1 (5 bases). CDR1 is SGHRS, CDR2 YFSETQ, per germline. Trimming cost V 0 bases and J 4 bases, with 21 bases left between them. CDR3 length equals 18 residues. CDR3 in DNA: TGCGCCAGCAGCTTGGAGGGGCGTGGGCGCGTAAGCTCAGATACGCAGTATTTT. This translates into CASSLEGRGRVSSDTQYF.

The chain couples TRBV2 to TRBJ2-1; 11 bases align to TRBD1. Germline trimming cut 3 bases from V and 5 bases from J; bases unmatched to any gene: 3. Germline values: CDR1 SNHLY, CDR2 FYNNEI. The CDR3 runs to 15 residues. CDR3 region: CASSDPGQGDNEQFF. CDR3 bases: TGTGCCAGCAGTGACCCGGGACAGGGGGACAATGAGCAGTTCTTC.

This clonotype turned up a few times. The DNA for the CDR3 is TGTGCCAGCAGTCAGGGACTCCCTCCCTACGAGCAGTACTTC. This encodes CASSQGLPPYEQYF. V and J are TRBV7-9 and TRBJ2-7; weak D call: TRBD2 (6 bases). Germline CDR1 reads SEHNR; CDR2 reads FQNEAQ (reference sequence). The CDR3 totals 14 residues. The germline V and J ends were trimmed by 6 bases and 2 bases, with 14 bases remaining between them.

V gene TRBV4-2 combines with J gene TRBJ2-5; 9 nucleotides match TRBD1. The CDR3 contains 15 residues. Germline values: CDR1 LGHNA, CDR2 YNFKEQ. V gave up 1 base and J gave up 5 bases; unmatched junction bases: 5. DNA of the CDR3: TGTGCCAGCAGCCAAGTAGGGACAGGGACCGAGACCCAGTACTTC. Its translation: CASSQVGTGTETQYF.

This clonotype has only a few counts. The V gene is TRBV7-9, the J gene TRBJ2-1, with TRBD2 identical over 10 bases. V was clipped by 5 bases and J by 7 bases; unmatched bases: 14. This CDR3 region has 17 residues. Germline assignment: CDR1 SEHNR and CDR2 FQNEAQ (reference sequence). The CDR3 DNA is TGTGCCAGCAGCACCTCCCTCGCCAGCGGGAGGGCGAATGAGCAGTTCTTC. It yields the protein CASSTSLASGRANEQFF.

The chain has TRBV18 and TRBJ2-3, with D perhaps TRBD2 (5 bases). This CDR3 contains 16 residues. Germline lookup yields CDR1 KGHSH and CDR2 LQKENI. V lost 2 bases and J lost 2, with 14 bases in between. CDR3 residues: CASSPIRTSYTDTQYF. The CDR3 nucleotides read TGTGCCAGCTCACCAATACGGACTTCCTACACAGATACGCAGTATTTT.

This chain joins TRBV7-8 and TRBJ1-2; no definite D call. The CDR3 is 13 residues long. Trimming removed 4 bases at V and 8 bases at J, with 14 bases between. Germline values: CDR1 SGHVS, CDR2 FQNEAQ. The CDR3 spells CASSWAGREGYTF. The CDR3 DNA reads as TGTGCCAGCAGCTGGGCGGGCCGGGAAGGCTACACCTTC.

This clonotype was seen repeatedly, ten times or more. The V call is TRBV7-8, the J call TRBJ2-1; 11 nucleotides match TRBD2. Unmatched junction bases numbered 1, after V lost 3 bases and J lost 0 bases. Germline V gene lookup returns CDR1 SGHVS and CDR2 FQNEAQ. The CDR3 is 16 residues long. Here the CDR3 reads CASSFSGRVSYNEQFF. In nucleotides, the CDR3 is TGTGCCAGCAGCTTTAGCGGGAGGGTCTCCTACAATGAGCAGTTCTTC. The whole variable domain, remainder taken from reference TRBV7-8 and TRBJ2-1, is GAGVSQSPRYKVAKRGQDVALRCDPISGHVSLFWYQQALGQGPEFLTYFQNEAQLDKSGLPSDRFFAERPEGSVSTLKIQRTQQEDSAVYLCASSFSGRVSYNEQFFGPGTRLTVL.

In this sample, this clonotype turned up a few times. This chain uses TRBV25-1 with TRBJ2-6; no firm D call. V was cut by 7 bases and J by 0 bases, with 4 bases left in between. Germline loops: CDR1 MGHDK, CDR2 SYGVNS. The CDR3 totals 13 residues. The CDR3 reads CASMSSGANVLTF. The CDR3 DNA follows: TGTGCCAGCATGAGCTCTGGGGCCAACGTCCTGACTTTC.

J is TRBJ2-5 and V is TRBV9; TRBD2 aligns across 12 bases. This CDR3 is 14 amino acids long. Germline V gene data show CDR1 as SGDLS and CDR2 as YYNGEE. V shed 4 bases, J shed 3 bases, and the junction held 1 base outside the gene matches. The DNA for the CDR3 is TGTGCCAGCAGCCGGACTAGCGGGAAAGAGACCCAGTACTTC. Residues: CASSRTSGKETQYF.

This clonotype was picked up many times. The chain links TRBV4-3 to TRBJ1-1, with D hard to call. The V end lost 6 bases, the J end lost 1 base, and 12 bases lay between the germline ends. Germline CDR1 and CDR2: LGHNA and YSLEER. The CDR3 is 14 residues long. For the CDR3, the DNA is TGCGCCAGCAGAGCGGTGGGCGCGAACACTGAAGCTTTCTTT. Protein sequence: CASRAVGANTEAFF.

This clonotype was detected a few times. The rearrangement joins TRBV12-3 or TRBV12-4 to TRBJ1-6, with no clear D. The CDR3 has 14 residues. Trimming shortened V by 6 bases and J by 5 bases, and 11 bases separated the two germline ends. CDR3: CASSPGENNSPLHF. The CDR3 bases are TGTGCCAGCAGCCCCGGGGAGAATAATTCACCCCTCCACTTT.

The chain employs TRBV7-9 and TRBJ2-7; the match to TRBD1 covers 11 bases. J was trimmed by 5 bases and V by 4 bases; bases with no gene match: 4. The germline gives CDR1 SEHNR, CDR2 FQNEAQ (reference sequence). The CDR3 extends over 14 amino acids. Written as DNA, the CDR3 is TGTGCCAGCAGCTGGGGACAGGGGGTCGACGAGCAGTACTTC. Translating it yields CASSWGQGVDEQYF. Together with reference TRBV7-9 and TRBJ2-7, the CDR3 gives the full variable domain: DTGVSQNPRHKITKRGQNVTFRCDPISEHNRLYWYRQTLGQGPEFLTYFQNEAQLEKSRLLSDRFSAERPKGSFSTLEIQRTEQGDSAMYLCASSWGQGVDEQYFGPGTRLTVT.

The chain links TRBV9 to TRBJ2-2; possibly TRBD1 for D (5 bases). CDR1 is SGDLS, CDR2 YYNGEE, per germline. V lost 5 bases and J 1 base, leaving 15 bases between the germline ends. CDR3 size: 16 residues. CDR3 amino acids: CASSITPTVNTGELFF. The CDR3 coding sequence is TGTGCCAGCAGTATTACCCCGACAGTGAACACCGGGGAGCTGTTTTTT. The whole variable domain, filled in from reference TRBV9 and TRBJ2-2, reads DSGVTQTPKHLITATGQRVTLRCSPRSGDLSVYWYQQSLDQGLQFLIQYYNGEERAKGNILERFSAQQFPDLHSELNLSSLELGDSALYFCASSITPTVNTGELFFGEGSRLTVL.

The chain carries TRBV10-3 and TRBJ2-3; TRBD1 might be the D (5 bases). Germline values: CDR1 ENHRY, CDR2 SYGVKD. Deletions cut 2 bases from V and 6 bases from J, with 6 bases between. This CDR3 spans 12 amino acids. CDR3: CAISEAGDTQYF. CDR3 sequence (DNA): TGTGCCATCAGTGAGGCAGGGGATACGCAGTATTTT.

V and J are TRBV7-9 and TRBJ2-5, with a possible D match to TRBD1 (6 bases). Trimming shortened V by 5 bases and J by 5 bases, and 21 bases separated the two germline ends. CDR1 and CDR2 (germline): SEHNR, FQNEAQ (reference sequence). The CDR3 is made up of 16 amino acids. The CDR3 DNA follows: TGTGCCAGCAGCGACTCCGGGACAACAATGACGGAGACCCAGTACTTC. Protein: CASSDSGTTMTETQYF.

The rearrangement joins TRBV7-9 to TRBJ1-2; D ambiguous. Germline lookup yields CDR1 SEHNR and CDR2 FQNEAQ (reference sequence). There are 17 residues in the CDR3. Trimming took 2 bases from V and 1 from J, leaving 17 bases between them. Here the CDR3 reads CASSLSPVGRLNYGYTF. The CDR3 DNA is TGTGCCAGCAGCTTAAGCCCCGTTGGGCGGCTTAACTATGGCTACACCTTC. Complete variable domain (other parts from reference TRBV7-9 and TRBJ1-2): DTGVSQNPRHKITKRGQNVTFRCDPISEHNRLYWYRQTLGQGPEFLTYFQNEAQLEKSRLLSDRFSAERPKGSFSTLEIQRTEQGDSAMYLCASSLSPVGRLNYGYTFGSGTRLTVV.